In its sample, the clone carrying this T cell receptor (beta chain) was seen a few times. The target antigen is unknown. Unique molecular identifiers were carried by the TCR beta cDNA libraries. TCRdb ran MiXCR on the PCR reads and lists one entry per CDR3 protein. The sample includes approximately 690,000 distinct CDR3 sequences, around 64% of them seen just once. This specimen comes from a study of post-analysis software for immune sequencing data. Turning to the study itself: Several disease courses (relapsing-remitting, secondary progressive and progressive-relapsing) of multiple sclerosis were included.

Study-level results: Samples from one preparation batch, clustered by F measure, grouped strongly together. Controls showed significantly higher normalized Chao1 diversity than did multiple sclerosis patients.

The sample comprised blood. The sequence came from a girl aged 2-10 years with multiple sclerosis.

The CDR3 spells CSVGGGRNSYEQYF. The CDR3 DNA follows: TGCAGCGTTGGGGGCGGGAGGAACTCCTACGAGCAGTACTTC. The chain links TRBV29-1 to TRBJ2-5, with TRBD2 matching over 8 bases. Judging by the DNA end, TRBJ2-7 fits better; the J call may be wrong. The germline CDR1 and CDR2 sequences are SQVTM and ANQGSEA. The CDR3 contains 14 residues.